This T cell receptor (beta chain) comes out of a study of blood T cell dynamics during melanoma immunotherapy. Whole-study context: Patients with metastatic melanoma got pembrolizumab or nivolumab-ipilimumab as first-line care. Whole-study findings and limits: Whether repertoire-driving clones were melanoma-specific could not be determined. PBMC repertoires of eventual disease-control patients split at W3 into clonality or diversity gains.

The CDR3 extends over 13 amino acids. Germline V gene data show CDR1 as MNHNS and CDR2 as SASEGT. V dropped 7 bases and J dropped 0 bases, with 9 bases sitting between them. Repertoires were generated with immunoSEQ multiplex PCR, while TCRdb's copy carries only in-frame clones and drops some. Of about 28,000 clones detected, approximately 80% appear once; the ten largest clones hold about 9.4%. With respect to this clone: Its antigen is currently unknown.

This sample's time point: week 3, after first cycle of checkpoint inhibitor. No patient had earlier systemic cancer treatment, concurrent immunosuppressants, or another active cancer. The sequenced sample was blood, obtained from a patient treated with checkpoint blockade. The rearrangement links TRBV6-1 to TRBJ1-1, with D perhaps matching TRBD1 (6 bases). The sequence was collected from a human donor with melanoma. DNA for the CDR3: TGTGCCAGCACCGGACAGATGAACACTGAAGCTTTCTTT. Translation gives CASTGQMNTEAFF.